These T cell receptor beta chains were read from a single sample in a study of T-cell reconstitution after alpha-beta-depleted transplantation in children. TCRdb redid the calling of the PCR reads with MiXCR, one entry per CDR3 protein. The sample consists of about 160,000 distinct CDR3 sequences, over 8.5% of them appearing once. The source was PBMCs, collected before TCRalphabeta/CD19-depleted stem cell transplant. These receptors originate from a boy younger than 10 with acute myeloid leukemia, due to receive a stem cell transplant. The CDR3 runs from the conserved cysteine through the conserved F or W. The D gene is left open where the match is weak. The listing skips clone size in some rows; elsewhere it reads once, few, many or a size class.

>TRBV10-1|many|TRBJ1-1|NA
CASSDGGAPTEAFF
TGCGCCAGCAGTGACGGAGGGGCACCCACTGAAGCTTTCTTT
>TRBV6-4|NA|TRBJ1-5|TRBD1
CACSPGRGQGMGNQPQHF
TGTGCCTGCAGTCCCGGGCGAGGACAGGGTATGGGCAATCAGCCCCAGCATTTT
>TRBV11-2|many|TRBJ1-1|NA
CASSMGNTEAFF
TGTGCCAGCAGCATGGGGAACACTGAAGCTTTCTTT
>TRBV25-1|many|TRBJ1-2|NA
CASSEFGGYTF
TGTGCCAGCAGCGAGTTCGGGGGCTACACCTTC
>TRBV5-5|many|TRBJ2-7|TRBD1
CASRTLLGQGAQEQYF
TGTGCCAGCCGAACTCTACTGGGACAGGGGGCGCAGGAGCAGTACTTC
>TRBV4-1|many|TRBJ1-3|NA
CASSQPQSSGNTIYF
TGCGCCAGCAGCCAACCTCAATCCTCTGGAAACACCATATATTTT
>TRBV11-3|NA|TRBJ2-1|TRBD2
CASSLDAGLDGEQFF
TGTGCCAGCAGCTTAGACGCGGGACTAGACGGGGAGCAGTTCTTC
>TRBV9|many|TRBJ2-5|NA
CASSTSGLETQYF
TGTGCCAGCAGCACGAGCGGGCTAGAGACCCAGTACTTT
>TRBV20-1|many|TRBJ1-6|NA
CSARLRASSPLHF
TGCAGTGCTAGGCTCCGGGCATCTTCACCCCTCCACTTT
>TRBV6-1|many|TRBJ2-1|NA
CASGVGAYNEQFF
TGTGCCAGCGGGGTGGGGGCCTACAATGAGCAGTTCTTC
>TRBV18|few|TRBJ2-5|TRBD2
CASSPTAGLGETQYF
TGTGCCAGCTCACCAACAGCGGGGCTAGGAGAGACCCAGTACTTC
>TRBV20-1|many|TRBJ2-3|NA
CSARGSATDTQYF
TGCAGTGCTCGGGGGAGTGCCACAGATACGCAGTATTTT
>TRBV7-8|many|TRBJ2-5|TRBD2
CASTDRHPYSGRGETQYF
TGTGCCAGCACCGACAGGCATCCCTATAGCGGGAGGGGAGAGACCCAGTACTTC
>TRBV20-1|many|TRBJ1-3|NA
CSASGTSHSGNTIYF
TGCAGTGCTAGTGGGACGTCGCACTCTGGAAACACCATATATTTT
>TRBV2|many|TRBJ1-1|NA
CASEVEVLETAFF
TGTGCCAGCGAGGTTGAGGTGTTAGAGACGGCTTTCTTT
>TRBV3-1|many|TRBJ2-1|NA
CASSQDGARANEQFF
TGTGCCAGCAGCCAAGATGGGGCCAGGGCCAATGAGCAGTTCTTC
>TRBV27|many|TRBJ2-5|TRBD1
CASSPGWTGPTQETQYF
TGTGCCAGCAGTCCGGGGTGGACAGGGCCTACCCAAGAGACCCAGTACTTC
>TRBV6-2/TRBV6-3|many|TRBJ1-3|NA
CASRRVGNTIYF
TGTGCCAGCAGACGCGTCGGAAACACCATATATTTT
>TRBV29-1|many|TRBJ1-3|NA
CSVTHSGGNTIYF
TGCAGCGTTACACACTCAGGAGGAAACACCATATATTTT
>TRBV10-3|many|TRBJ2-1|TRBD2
CAISEAGDYNEQFF
TGTGCCATCAGTGAAGCGGGGGACTACAATGAGCAGTTCTTC
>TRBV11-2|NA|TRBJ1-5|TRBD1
CASSDGTGRVLAQHF
TGTGCCAGCAGCGACGGGACAGGGCGAGTTTTGGCCCAGCATTTT
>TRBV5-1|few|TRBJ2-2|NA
CASSLGQARSPNTGELFF
TGCGCCAGCAGCTTGGGACAGGCAAGATCGCCGAACACCGGGGAGCTGTTTTTT
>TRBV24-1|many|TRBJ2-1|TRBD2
CATSDLTGTSGYEQFF
TGTGCCACCAGTGATTTAACCGGGACTAGCGGTTATGAGCAGTTCTTC
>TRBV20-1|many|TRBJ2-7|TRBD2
CSARTRSSYEQYF
TGCAGTGCTCGGACTAGAAGCTCCTACGAGCAGTACTTC
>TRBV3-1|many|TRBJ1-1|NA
CASSQFGPSYPTFF
TGTGCCAGCAGCCAATTCGGTCCCTCGTACCCGACTTTCTTT
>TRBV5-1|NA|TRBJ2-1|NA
CASSLGPLSYNEQFF
TGCGCCAGCAGCTTGGGTCCGCTATCCTACAATGAGCAGTTCTTC
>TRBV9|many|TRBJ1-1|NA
CASSVSVNTEAFF
TGTGCCAGCAGCGTATCCGTTAACACTGAAGCTTTCTTT
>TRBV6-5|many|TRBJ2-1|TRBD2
CASSYSIIGLADNEQFF
TGTGCCAGCAGTTACTCGATCATAGGACTAGCAGACAATGAGCAGTTCTTC
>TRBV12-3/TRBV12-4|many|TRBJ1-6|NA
CASKRSTGGGSPLHF
TGTGCCAGCAAGAGGTCAACGGGAGGCGGGTCACCCCTCCACTTT
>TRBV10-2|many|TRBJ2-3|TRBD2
CASSALAGGPGDTQYF
TGCGCCAGCAGTGCATTAGCGGGGGGGCCGGGGGATACGCAGTATTTT
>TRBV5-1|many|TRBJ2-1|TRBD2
CASSLLAGVRNEQFF
TGCGCCAGCAGCTTACTAGCGGGAGTTAGAAATGAGCAGTTCTTC
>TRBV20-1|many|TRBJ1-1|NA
CSSRLTGQNAFF
TGCAGTTCTAGACTGACAGGCCAAAATGCTTTCTTT
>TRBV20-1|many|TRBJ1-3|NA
CSAGTPGNTIYF
TGCAGTGCTGGGACTCCTGGAAACACCATATATTTT
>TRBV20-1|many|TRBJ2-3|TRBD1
CSARGQGLPTDTQYF
TGCAGTGCTAGAGGACAGGGTCTACCCACAGATACGCAGTATTTT
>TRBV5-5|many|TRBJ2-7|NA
CASSPYSDLQFYEQYF
TGTGCCAGCAGCCCTTACTCCGACCTCCAATTCTACGAGCAGTACTTC
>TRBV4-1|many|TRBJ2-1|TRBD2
CASSQGGSLYNEQFF
TGCGCCAGCAGCCAAGGCGGGAGCCTCTACAATGAGCAGTTCTTC
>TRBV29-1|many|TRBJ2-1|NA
CSVEGGVNEQFF
TGCAGCGTTGAAGGCGGTGTCAATGAGCAGTTCTTC
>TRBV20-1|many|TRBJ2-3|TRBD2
CSASAGGRTDTQYF
TGCAGTGCCTCAGCGGGAGGGCGCACAGATACGCAGTATTTT
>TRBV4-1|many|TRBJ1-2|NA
CASSQGGVNYGYTF
TGCGCCAGCAGCCAAGGGGGGGTAAACTATGGCTACACCTTC
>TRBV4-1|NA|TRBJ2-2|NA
CAQITGELFF
TGCGCGCAGATCACCGGGGAGCTGTTTTTT
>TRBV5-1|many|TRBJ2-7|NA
CASSQASPNEQYF
TGCGCCAGCAGCCAAGCCTCCCCGAACGAGCAGTACTTC
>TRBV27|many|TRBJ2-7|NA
CASSLLDGEQYF
TGTGCCAGCAGTTTACTCGATGGAGAGCAGTACTTC
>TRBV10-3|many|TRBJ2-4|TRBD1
CAISVSKTGADIQYF
TGTGCCATCAGTGTTTCTAAGACAGGGGCTGACATTCAGTACTTC
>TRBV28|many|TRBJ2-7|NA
CASSLLAGRDEQYF
TGTGCCAGCAGTTTATTGGCGGGACGGGACGAGCAGTACTTC
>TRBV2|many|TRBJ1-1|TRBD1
CASSEPGGTEAFF
TGTGCCAGCAGTGAACCAGGGGGGACTGAAGCTTTCTTT
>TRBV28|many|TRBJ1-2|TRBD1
CASSRDRGTYGYTF
TGTGCCAGCAGTCGAGACAGGGGTACCTATGGCTACACCTTC
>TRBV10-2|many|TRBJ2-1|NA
CASSWNNEQFF
TGCGCCAGCAGTTGGAACAATGAGCAGTTCTTC
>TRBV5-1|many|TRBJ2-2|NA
CASGGQNRITGELFF
TGCGCCAGCGGGGGGCAGAACAGGATCACCGGGGAGCTGTTTTTT
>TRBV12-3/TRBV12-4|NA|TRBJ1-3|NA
CASSSRTRAGNTIYF
TGTGCCAGCAGTTCAAGGACCCGTGCAGGAAACACCATATATTTT
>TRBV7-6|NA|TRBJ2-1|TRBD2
CASSLGWEGVNEQFF
TGTGCCAGCAGCTTAGGGTGGGAGGGCGTCAATGAGCAGTTCTTC
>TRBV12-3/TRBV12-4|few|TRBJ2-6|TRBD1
CASSFGRGIHSGANVLTF
TGTGCCAGCAGTTTTGGCAGGGGGATACACTCTGGGGCCAACGTCCTGACTTTC
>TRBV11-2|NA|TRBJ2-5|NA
CAAGFGETQYF
TGTGCCGCCGGCTTCGGGGAGACCCAGTACTTC
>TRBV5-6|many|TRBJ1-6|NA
CASSSGSYNSPLHF
TGTGCCAGCAGTTCTGGAAGCTATAATTCACCCCTCCACTTT
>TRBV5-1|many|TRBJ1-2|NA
CASSLDSSGYTF
TGCGCCAGCAGCTTGGACAGCTCGGGCTACACCTTC
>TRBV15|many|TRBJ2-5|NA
CATSRLTGAETQYF
TGTGCCACCAGCAGATTGACAGGTGCGGAGACCCAGTACTTC